A selection of T cell receptor beta chains follows, all from one sample in a study of T-cell memory formation after mild COVID-19. MiXCR, applied by TCRdb to the 5' RACE reads, yields one record per CDR3 protein. The sample shows about 210,000 distinct CDR3 sequences, around 30% of them seen only once. Specimen: PBMCs or a T cell subset sorted from them (not recorded which). The receptor set was obtained from an adult woman who had mild COVID-19 (a few samples of this study predate the infection). Cell type and time point are not known. Both conserved end residues are part of each CDR3. The D gene is left open where the match is weak.

D gene	CDR3 length	V gene	CDR3 protein
TRBD1	16	TRBV4-2	CASSAKWDSKTYEQYF
TRBD2	17	TRBV7-8	CASSLMLAGGPGYEQYF
TRBD1	15	TRBV29-1	CSVALQGYQSYEQYF
TRBD1	13	TRBV29-1	CSVGQGTAYEQYF
NA	15	TRBV12-3/TRBV12-4	CASSSPGESTDTQYF
NA	12	TRBV20-1	CSALNSNQPQHF
NA	13	TRBV5-1	CASSLASFETQYF
NA	13	TRBV29-1	CSVVTTGNTEAFF
NA	13	TRBV2	CASHKRGIETQYF
TRBD1	15	TRBV14	CASSRRGTGKWEQFF
NA	14	TRBV12-3/TRBV12-4	CASSFWGGKTEAFF
NA	14	TRBV15	CATSSRLGSYEQYF
NA	16	TRBV7-9	CASSRGRQGSTYEQYF
NA	15	TRBV20-1	CSARDPRLATYEQYF
TRBD2	20	TRBV4-1	CASSQDWAPGLAAGVDEQYF
NA	16	TRBV7-9	CASSLPGFPGANVLTF
TRBD1	15	TRBV7-9	CASSQGTGIIYEQYF
TRBD1	17	TRBV5-5	CASSSGTGFRSTDTQYF
TRBD2	15	TRBV20-1	CSAPRAGASTDTQYF
NA	13	TRBV2	CASMYAVGYGYTF
NA	16	TRBV5-1	CASSLDHRQTPTPIYF
NA	16	TRBV5-1	CASSLEGRPSATEAFF
TRBD1	15	TRBV5-1	CASSFGTGMGQPQHF
TRBD1	16	TRBV7-9	CASSSAGGSSGNTIYF